What follows are 11 T cell receptor beta chains derived from one specimen sequenced in a study of T-cell memory formation after mild COVID-19. TCRdb reprocessed the 5' RACE reads via MiXCR and lists one record per CDR3 protein. The sample has approximately 290,000 distinct CDR3 sequences, around 8% seen once. The sequenced sample consisted of PBMCs or a T cell subset sorted from them (not recorded which). These receptors were collected from a young man who had mild COVID-19 (a few samples of this study predate the infection). Cell type and time point are not known.

The chain has TRBV7-2 and TRBJ1-2, with 7 bases identical to TRBD1. The CDR3 has 14 amino acids. Trimming removed 5 bases from V and 4 bases from J; junction bases left unmatched: 7. The germline gives CDR1 SGHTA, CDR2 FQGNSA. The CDR3 DNA reads TGTGCCAGCAGCCCAGGGACAGCAAGCTATGGCTACACCTTC. This codes for CASSPGTASYGYTF.

The chain carries TRBV25-1 and TRBJ1-1; 9 nucleotides align to TRBD1. Trimming took 1 base from V and 7 from J; bases not matched to a gene: 10. Germline assignment: CDR1 MGHDK and CDR2 SYGVNS. The CDR3 has 16 amino acids. In DNA, the CDR3 is TGTGCCAGCAGTGAATGGCGGGGACAGGGTCATGGTGAAGCTTTCTTT. It is translated as CASSEWRGQGHGEAFF.

This sequence joins TRBV4-3 and TRBJ2-7; 9 nucleotides align to TRBD1. CDR1 and CDR2 from the germline V gene are LGHNA and YSLEER. Unmatched junction bases numbered 8, after V lost 0 bases and J lost 5 bases. CDR3 length equals 16 residues. This CDR3 reads CASSQDWGTGSNEQYF. Written as DNA, the CDR3 is TGCGCCAGCAGCCAAGATTGGGGGACAGGGTCCAACGAGCAGTACTTC.

This clonotype was recorded at least ten times. V and J are TRBV3-1 and TRBJ1-2; D not certain. CDR1 LGHDT and CDR2 YNNKEL come from the germline V gene (reference sequence). With 10 bases removed from V and 2 bases from J, the gap between germline ends came to 11 bases. The CDR3 extends over 12 amino acids. CDR3 region: CATSFGNYGYTF. The CDR3 DNA is TGTGCCACCAGTTTCGGGAACTATGGCTACACCTTC.

In its sample, this clonotype was seen a few times. The chain joins TRBV11-2 to TRBJ1-2; 12 positions agree with TRBD1. Per germline, CDR1 SGHAT and CDR2 FQNNGV. This CDR3 is 14 amino acids long. J was trimmed by 8 bases and V by 3 bases; bases with no gene match: 4. CDR3 in amino acids: CASSLGTGGRGYTF. CDR3 DNA: TGTGCCAGCAGCTTGGGGACAGGGGGCAGGGGCTACACCTTC.

In its sample, this clonotype was seen a few times. The chain recombines TRBV12-3 or TRBV12-4 with TRBJ2-2, with D perhaps matching TRBD1 (5 bases). The CDR3 has 13 residues. V was trimmed by 7 bases and J by 6 bases, leaving 12 bases between them. CDR3 region: CASKFQGSGELFF. The CDR3 nucleotides read TGTGCCAGCAAGTTTCAGGGATCCGGGGAGCTGTTTTTT.

The chain recombines TRBV4-1 with TRBJ2-7; TRBD1 is a possible D gene (6 bases). Germline CDR1 and CDR2: MGHRA and YSYEKL. The CDR3 loop spans 15 amino acids. V was pared by 3 bases and J by 0 bases, with 12 bases between. The CDR3 coding sequence is TGCGCCAGCAGCCACCGGACAGAGAGCTCCTACGAGCAGTACTTC. Protein sequence: CASSHRTESSYEQYF.

The chain employs TRBV7-9 and TRBJ1-2; the D gene is possibly TRBD1 (5 bases). The CDR3 totals 15 residues. Germline V CDR1 and CDR2: SEHNR, FQNEAQ (reference sequence). Between the trimmed V and J ends, which lost 6 bases and 0 bases, there was a span of 14 bases. CDR3 DNA: TGTGCCAGCAGGGACGGGACCGGGGCTAACTATGGCTACACCTTC. Encoded protein: CASRDGTGANYGYTF.

In this sample, this clonotype turned up a few times. V is TRBV9 and J is TRBJ2-1; the D gene could be TRBD1 or TRBD2 (7 bases each). The length of the CDR3 is 11 residues. With 8 bases removed from V and 7 bases from J, the gap between germline ends came to 10 bases. The germline CDR1 and CDR2 sequences are SGDLS and YYNGEE. The CDR3 bases are TGTGCCAGTCAGGGGGGGAATGAGCAGTTCTTC. Its protein product is CASQGGNEQFF.

The chain uses TRBV3-1 and TRBJ1-1, with D hard to call. This CDR3 has 13 residues. Trimming took 3 bases from V and 0 from J, leaving 5 bases between them. CDR1 LGHDT and CDR2 YNNKEL come from the germline V gene (reference sequence). CDR3 in amino acids: CASSQLLNTEAFF. As DNA, the CDR3 is TGTGCCAGCAGCCAGCTTTTGAACACTGAAGCTTTCTTT.

This clonotype was recorded many times. The rearrangement joins TRBV9 to TRBJ1-1; D might be TRBD1 (6 bases). CDR1 and CDR2 (germline): SGDLS, YYNGEE. This CDR3 comprises 17 residues. Between the trimmed V and J ends, which lost 0 bases and 3 bases, there was a span of 18 bases. As DNA, the CDR3 is TGTGCCAGCAGCGTAGTAATCTTACAGGGTTTCGACACTGAAGCTTTCTTT. This sequence encodes CASSVVILQGFDTEAFF.